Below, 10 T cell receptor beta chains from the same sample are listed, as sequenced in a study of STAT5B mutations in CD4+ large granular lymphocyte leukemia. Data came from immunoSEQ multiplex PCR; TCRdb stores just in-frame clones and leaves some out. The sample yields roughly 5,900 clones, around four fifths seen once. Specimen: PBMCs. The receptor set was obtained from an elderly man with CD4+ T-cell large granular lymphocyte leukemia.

As DNA, the CDR3 is TGTGCCAGCAGCCGAGGGGGGTTCGGCTATGGCTACACCTTC. Its translation: CASSRGGFGYGYTF. This chain links TRBV5-6 with TRBJ1-2; TRBD1 might be the D (6 bases). The germline CDR1 and CDR2 sequences are SGHDT and YYEEEE. The V and J ends lost 4 bases and 4 bases respectively, with 14 bases between them. This CDR3 region has 14 residues.

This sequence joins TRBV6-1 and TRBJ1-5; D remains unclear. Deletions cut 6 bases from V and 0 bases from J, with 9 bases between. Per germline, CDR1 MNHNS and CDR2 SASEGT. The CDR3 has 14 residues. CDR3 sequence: CASRKVDSNQPQHF. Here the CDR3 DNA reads TGTGCCAGCAGAAAGGTCGATAGCAATCAGCCCCAGCATTTT.

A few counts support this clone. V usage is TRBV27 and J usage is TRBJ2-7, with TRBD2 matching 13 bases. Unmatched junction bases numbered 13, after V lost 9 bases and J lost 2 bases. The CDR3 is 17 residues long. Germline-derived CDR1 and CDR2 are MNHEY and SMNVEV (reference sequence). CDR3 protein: CASSRLAGGLVAYEQYF. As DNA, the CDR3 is TGTGCCAGTAGTCGACTAGCGGGAGGCCTAGTCGCCTACGAGCAGTACTTC.

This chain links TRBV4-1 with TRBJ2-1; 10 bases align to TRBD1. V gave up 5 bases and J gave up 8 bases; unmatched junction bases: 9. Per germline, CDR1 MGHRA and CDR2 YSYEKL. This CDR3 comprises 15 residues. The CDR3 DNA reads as TGCGCCAGCAGCTATCCGGGACAGGGGCGGGATGAGCAGTTCTTC. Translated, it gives CASSYPGQGRDEQFF.

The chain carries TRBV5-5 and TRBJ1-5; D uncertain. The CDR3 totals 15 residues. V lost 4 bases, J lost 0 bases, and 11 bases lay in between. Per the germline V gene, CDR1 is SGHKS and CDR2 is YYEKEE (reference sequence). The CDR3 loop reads CASSPARNSNQPQHF. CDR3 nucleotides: TGTGCCAGCAGCCCGGCGAGGAATAGCAATCAGCCCCAGCATTTT. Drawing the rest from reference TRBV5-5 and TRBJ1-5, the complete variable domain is DAGVTQSPTHLIKTRGQQVTLRCSPISGHKSVSWYQQVLGQGPQFIFQYYEKEERGRGNFPDRFSARQFPNYSSELNVNALLLGDSALYLCASSPARNSNQPQHFGDGTRLSIL.

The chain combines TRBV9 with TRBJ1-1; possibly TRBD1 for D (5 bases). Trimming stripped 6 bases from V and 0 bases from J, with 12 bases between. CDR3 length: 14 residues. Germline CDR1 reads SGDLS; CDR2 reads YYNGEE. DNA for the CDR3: TGTGCCAGCACCCTTGGGGGTTTGAACACTGAAGCTTTCTTT. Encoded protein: CASTLGGLNTEAFF.

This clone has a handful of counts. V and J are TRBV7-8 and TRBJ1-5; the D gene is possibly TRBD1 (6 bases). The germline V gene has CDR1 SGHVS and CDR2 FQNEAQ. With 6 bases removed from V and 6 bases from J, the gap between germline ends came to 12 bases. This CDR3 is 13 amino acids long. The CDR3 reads CASRTGGTQPQHF. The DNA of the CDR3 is TGTGCCAGCAGGACGGGGGGCACTCAGCCCCAGCATTTT.

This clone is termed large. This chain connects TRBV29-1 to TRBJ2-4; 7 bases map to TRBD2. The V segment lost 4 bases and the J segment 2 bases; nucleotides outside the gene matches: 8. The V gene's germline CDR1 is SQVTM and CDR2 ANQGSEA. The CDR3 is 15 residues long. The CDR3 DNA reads TGCAGCGTTGCAGGGAGGGTGGGGACCAAAAACATTCAGTACTTC. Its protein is CSVAGRVGTKNIQYF.

CDR3 nucleotide sequence: TGCAGCGTTGAAATACGAACGATGAACACTGAAGCTTTCTTT. Translating gives CSVEIRTMNTEAFF. The V call is TRBV29-1, the J call TRBJ1-1, with unresolved D. Germline lookup yields CDR1 SQVTM and CDR2 ANQGSEA. V gave up 2 bases and J gave up 0 bases, with 10 bases separating them. The CDR3 is made up of 14 amino acids. Looking up the rest from reference TRBV29-1 and TRBJ1-1 gives the full variable domain: SAVISQKPSRDICQRGTSLTIQCQVDSQVTMMFWYRQQPGQSLTLIATANQGSEATYESGFVIDKFPISRPNLTFSTLTVSNMSPEDSSIYLCSVEIRTMNTEAFFGQGTRLTVV.

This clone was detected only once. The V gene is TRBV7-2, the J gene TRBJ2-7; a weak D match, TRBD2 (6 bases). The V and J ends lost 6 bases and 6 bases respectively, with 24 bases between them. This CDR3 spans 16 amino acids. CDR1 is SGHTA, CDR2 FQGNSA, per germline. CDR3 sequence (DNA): TGTGCCAGCAGACGGATTGAGGGTGGTAGGGGAGGCGAGCAGTACTTC. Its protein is CASRRIEGGRGGEQYF.